Following are 19 T cell receptor beta chains from one sample sequenced in a study of tumor-infiltrating lymphocytes in primary liver carcinoma. With a constant-region primer, TCR beta cDNA was made from about 0.55 ug of total RNA. The TCR beta library was amplified through three nested multiplex PCR rounds in a modified ARM-PCR procedure. Amplification in the first two PCR rounds was performed using TRBV1-TRBV30 forward primers and a C-beta reverse primer for 10 cycles each. TCRdb re-derived calls from the multiplex PCR reads in MiXCR, one entry per CDR3 protein. In the table there are over 35,000 distinct CDR3 sequences, around 70% of which are singletons. Co-extraction of both nucleic acids (RNA and DNA) used roughly 19-33 mg of unsorted bulk tissue. The sequenced sample consisted of liver tumor tissue from sampling region 2. Subset described: tumor region T2, inferior pole. These receptors came from a man aged 35 to 55 with primary liver carcinoma and hepatitis B virus infection.

A remark on this clonotype: Mismatch with germline at one junction end may stem from a read error. The genes are TRBV28 and TRBJ2-5; D is unclear. CDR1 MDHEN and CDR2 SYDVKM come from the germline V gene. CDR3 length equals 15 residues. The CDR3 DNA reads as TGTACCAGCACCTCGCACACCGGATTCCAAGAGATCCAGTACTTC. Encoded protein: CTSTSHTGFQEIQYF.

In this sample, this clonotype turned up many times. The rearrangement links TRBV28 to TRBJ1-5; D not certain. The CDR3 contains 15 residues. The V end was cut by 5 bases, the J end by 0 bases, with 11 bases between. In germline, CDR1 is MDHEN, CDR2 SYDVKM. CDR3 loop: CASSRPRSSNQPQHF. Here the CDR3 DNA reads TGTGCCAGCAGTAGACCCAGGAGTAGCAATCAGCCCCAGCATTTT.

Comment on this clonotype: Its ends do not fully match the called genes, so a read error is possible. The chain is built from TRBV7-9 and TRBJ2-1; 10 bases fit TRBD2. This CDR3 spans 17 amino acids. Per germline, CDR1 SEHNR and CDR2 FQNEAQ (reference sequence). The CDR3 sequence is CASSFMGAGGYYNEQSF. For the CDR3, the DNA is TGTGCCAGCAGCTTTATGGGAGCGGGAGGGTACTACAATGAGCAGTCCTTC.

This clonotype appeared a single time. The V and J genes are TRBV4-2 and TRBJ2-7; maybe TRBD2 (7 bases). Trimming removed 4 bases at V and 5 bases at J, with 18 bases between. The CDR3 loop spans 15 amino acids. From germline, CDR1 is LGHNA and CDR2 YNFKEQ. The CDR3 reads CASSPWGRGGHEQYF. CDR3 DNA sequence: TGTGCCAGCAGCCCCTGGGGGAGGGGGGGCCACGAGCAGTACTTC.

The chain employs TRBV29-1 and TRBJ1-2; the D is unclear. This CDR3 region has 13 residues. CDR1 and CDR2 (germline): SQVTM, ANQGSEA. V was clipped by 0 bases and J by 11 bases, with 16 bases between them. The CDR3 DNA reads as TGCAGCGTTGAAGAGCCTGGTGTTGGTGGATACACCTTC. It is translated as CSVEEPGVGGYTF.

This clonotype has ten or more counts. The chain recombines TRBV6-5 with TRBJ2-2, with a weak D call TRBD2 (6 bases). The ends were cut back, 6 bases at V and 5 bases at J, with 19 bases in the middle. There are 16 residues in the CDR3. Germline CDR1 MNHEY, CDR2 SVGAGI. CDR3 region: CASSRGPDGGTGELFF. The CDR3 DNA reads as TGTGCCAGCAGCCGAGGCCCCGATGGGGGGACCGGGGAGCTGTTTTTT.

Notes on this clonotype: One end of the junction is discordant with germline, which a read error may explain. This chain links TRBV14 with TRBJ2-1, with 8 bases aligning to TRBD2. Germline CDR1 SGHDN, CDR2 FVKESK. There are 16 residues in the CDR3. The CDR3 loop reads CVSSAVAGWVNNRQFF. Here the CDR3 DNA reads TGTGTCAGCAGTGCCGTAGCGGGATGGGTAAACAATAGGCAGTTCTTC.

This chain joins TRBV12-3 or TRBV12-4 and TRBJ2-7, with a tentative D call TRBD2 (5 bases). Trimming left V 9 bases short and J 0 bases short, with 21 bases between. The CDR3 extends over 16 amino acids. This CDR3 reads CASSPRPTNGSYEQYF. CDR3 DNA: TGTGCCAGTAGTCCGCGCCCGACTAACGGCTCCTACGAGCAGTACTTC.

This clonotype was counted between two and nine times. The conserved phenylalanine or tryptophan normally closing the CDR3 is absent here, so this likely arose from a read error. No DNA is shown, since the ends of the CDR3 on it are uncertain; the CDR3 is the one TCRdb lists. V is TRBV11-1 and J is TRBJ2-7. The CDR3 length equals 13 residues, ends included. Germline V gene lookup returns CDR1 SGHAT and CDR2 FQDESV (reference sequence). The CDR3 reads CASRGKRSYEQYL.

Turning to this clonotype: A read error may produce the germline difference seen at one junction end. V usage is TRBV29-1 and J usage is TRBJ2-4; perhaps TRBD2 as D (5 bases). Germline CDR1 SQVTM, CDR2 ANQGSEA. The length of the CDR3 is 12 residues. The CDR3 reads CGVEDLKNIQYF. For the CDR3, the DNA is TGCGGCGTTGAGGACTTGAAAAACATTCAGTACTTC.

This clonotype was counted a few times. This chain uses TRBV7-3 with TRBJ2-1; 7 positions agree with TRBD2. The CDR3 extends over 14 amino acids. V was pared by 8 bases and J by 4 bases, with 8 bases of the junction left unmatched. Germline V lookup: CDR1 SGHTA, CDR2 FQGTGA. The CDR3 sequence is CASAERGSYNEQFF. In nucleotides, the CDR3 is TGTGCCAGCGCTGAGCGGGGCTCTTACAATGAGCAGTTCTTC.

Comment on this clonotype: One junction end does not reproduce the germline sequence, and a read error may be involved. The chain links TRBV29-1 to TRBJ1-2; D unclear. CDR1 is SQVTM, CDR2 ANQGSEA, per germline. The CDR3 has 14 residues. CDR3 protein: CSVKFERSIYDYTF. The DNA of the CDR3 is TGCAGCGTCAAGTTTGAACGGTCGATCTATGACTACACCTTC. The variable domain in full, with the rest retrieved from reference TRBV29-1 and TRBJ1-2, is SAVISQKPSRDICQRGTSLTIQCQVDSQVTMMFWYRQQPGQSLTLIATANQGSEATYESGFVIDKFPISRPNLTFSTLTVSNMSPEDSSIYLCSVKFERSIYDYTFGSGTRLTVV.

This clonotype was observed at least ten times. This rearrangement joins TRBV28 to TRBJ2-7, with a possible D match to TRBD2 (6 bases). The CDR3 consists of 16 residues. V gave up 4 bases and J gave up 4 bases, with 20 bases separating them. The germline V gene encodes CDR1 MDHEN and CDR2 SYDVKM. In DNA form, the CDR3 reads TGTGCCAGCAGTTCCACAGGCGCCTCCGGGAGTTACGAGCAGTACTTC. This codes for CASSSTGASGSYEQYF.

This clonotype occurred a few times. V is TRBV20-1 and J is TRBJ1-4; the D gene is possibly TRBD1 (5 bases). Germline values: CDR1 DFQATT, CDR2 SNEGSKA (reference sequence). Trimming removed 5 bases at V and 8 bases at J, with 15 bases between. CDR3 length equals 13 residues. CDR3 loop: CSAGDAVEEKLFF. The DNA of the CDR3 is TGCAGTGCTGGGGACGCGGTGGAGGAAAAACTGTTTTTT.

As concerns this clonotype: Compared with germline, one end of the junction differs, possibly owing to a read error. DNA for the CDR3: TGTGCTAGCAGTTACCACATGGGGTATTCGCCCCTCCACTTT. This sequence encodes CASSYHMGYSPLHF. The rearrangement joins TRBV12-3 or TRBV12-4 to TRBJ1-6; the D is unclear. The CDR3 length is 14 residues.

A note on this clonotype: One end of the junction does not line up with germline, which may come from a read error. The V gene is TRBV11-1, the J gene TRBJ2-1; 7 bases are a match to TRBD1. Per germline, CDR1 SGHAT and CDR2 FQDESV (reference sequence). The CDR3 is 16 residues long. The CDR3 here is CACSSGQASSYNEQFF. DNA of the CDR3: TGTGCCTGCAGCTCAGGACAGGCCAGCTCCTACAATGAGCAGTTCTTC.

This clonotype was picked up a small number of times. A much larger clone lies a single base off, so this may be a read error. This chain links TRBV12-3 or TRBV12-4 with TRBJ2-3; a possible D gene is TRBD1 (6 bases). The J call may be incorrect, as the DNA end agrees better with TRBJ1-5. The CDR3 extends over 13 amino acids. The CDR3 DNA reads as TGTGCCAGCAGTTTATCAGGGGTCGATACGCAGCATTTT. Translated: CASSLSGVDTQHF.

Comments on this clonotype: An end of the junction does not agree with germline; a read error may underlie this. The V call is TRBV6-6, the J call TRBJ2-1; possible D gene TRBD1, 5 bases. This CDR3 has 11 residues. Germline assignment: CDR1 MNHNY and CDR2 SVGAGI (reference sequence). CDR3 DNA: TGTGCCAGCAGTTTGGACAATGACCAGTTCTTC. It translates to CASSLDNDQFF.

On this clonotype: Sequence at one end of the junction differs from germline and may be a read error. CDR3 coding DNA: TGTGCCAGCAGTCCCCCTATCTTAAGGTCCTACAATGAGCAGTTTTTC. Amino acid sequence: CASSPPILRSYNEQFF. The chain uses TRBV6-2 or TRBV6-3 and TRBJ2-1; D unclear. Per the germline V gene, CDR1 is MNHEY and CDR2 is SVGEGT. The CDR3 spans 16 residues.